This entry lists 31 T cell receptor beta chains sequenced from one sample in a study of CD8+CD57+ T cells in acquired aplastic anemia. Those patients picked for sequencing had displayed CD8+CD57+ cell expansion on flow cytometry. Template material for TCR beta VDJ and CDR3 profiling consisted of genomic DNA. One entry per CDR3 protein results from TCRdb running MiXCR on the reads. The sample records approximately 190,000 distinct CDR3 sequences, approximately 48% being singletons. The sequenced sample was sorted CD4+, CD8+, or CD8+CD57+ T cells (not recorded which) from PBMCs. The source of these receptors is a human donor with aplastic anemia.

This clonotype has ten or more counts. This chain joins TRBV20-1 and TRBJ2-5, with D tentatively TRBD1 (6 bases). Germline CDR1 is DFQATT and CDR2 is SNEGSKA (reference sequence). V was pared by 5 bases and J by 1 base, with 14 bases between. The CDR3 is 14 residues long. As DNA, the CDR3 is TGCAGTGCTGACGGAAGGGACATCCAAGAGACCCAGTACTTC. Residues: CSADGRDIQETQYF.

This clonotype has a count of ten or more. This chain links TRBV7-8 with TRBJ1-1, with 8 bases fitting TRBD1. Germline CDR1 SGHVS, CDR2 FQNEAQ. This CDR3 contains 14 residues. Trimming took 5 bases from V and 6 from J; bases not matched to a gene: 8. The CDR3, as DNA: TGTGCCAGCAGCGCCTCGACAGGGGAGGCTGAAGCTTTCTTT. It encodes CASSASTGEAEAFF.

The sample holds one count of this clonotype. This chain links TRBV4-2 with TRBJ2-2; 14 positions agree with TRBD2. V trimming: 4 bases; J trimming: 3 bases; junction bases outside the gene matches: 16. This CDR3 comprises 21 residues. CDR1 LGHNA and CDR2 YNFKEQ come from the germline V gene. The CDR3 loop is CASSPRRRLAGGFTYTGELFF. The CDR3 nucleotides read TGTGCCAGCAGCCCCCGACGGAGACTAGCGGGGGGGTTTACCTACACCGGGGAGCTGTTTTTT.

The chain couples TRBV13 to TRBJ2-1; 7 positions agree with TRBD2. The V and J ends lost 4 bases and 0 bases, in that order; junction bases with no gene match: 12. The CDR3 spans 18 residues. The V gene's germline CDR1 is PRHDT and CDR2 FYEKMQ (reference sequence). This CDR3 is CASSSSLAPVSSYNEQFF. The CDR3 region has the DNA TGTGCCAGCAGCTCATCACTAGCGCCTGTCAGCTCCTACAATGAGCAGTTCTTC.

This chain joins TRBV7-3 and TRBJ2-5, with D perhaps given as TRBD1 or TRBD2 (5 bases each). Trimming took 4 bases from V and 1 from J, leaving 7 bases between them. CDR3 size: 13 residues. Germline V lookup: CDR1 SGHTA, CDR2 FQGTGA. CDR3 loop: CASSSGPQETQYF. For the CDR3, the DNA is TGTGCCAGCAGCTCGGGACCCCAAGAGACCCAGTACTTC.

This sequence joins TRBV7-9 and TRBJ1-6, with a weak D call TRBD1 (5 bases). This CDR3 spans 14 amino acids. Trimming left V 3 bases short and J 11 bases short, with 14 bases between. CDR1 SEHNR and CDR2 FQNEAQ come from the germline V gene (reference sequence). The CDR3 reads CASSFLGENAPLHF. The CDR3 coding sequence is TGTGCCAGCAGCTTCCTGGGGGAGAATGCACCCCTCCACTTT.

Comment on this clonotype: With a much larger clone just one base away, this may be a read error. J is TRBJ2-1 and V is TRBV7-2; D gene unclear. Germline assignment: CDR1 SGHTA and CDR2 FQGNSA. V was shortened by 6 bases and J by 7 bases, with 10 bases between the two germline ends. The CDR3 runs 12 residues. The DNA of the CDR3 is TGTGCCAGCAGTTTCATTCCGAATGAGCAGTTCTTC. Protein sequence: CASSFIPNEQFF.

This clonotype has at least ten counts. The chain combines TRBV7-3 with TRBJ2-6; 8 nucleotides line up with TRBD1. CDR1 SGHTA and CDR2 FQGTGA come from the germline V gene. CDR3 length equals 18 residues. V dropped 5 bases and J dropped 1; count of bases not matched to a gene: 10. In nucleotides, the CDR3 is TGTGCCAGCAGCCAGGGGGACAGGCTGAGGTCTGGGGCCAACGTCCTGACTTTC. Translated, it gives CASSQGDRLRSGANVLTF. The full variable domain, completed using reference TRBV7-3 and TRBJ2-6, is GAGVSQTPSNKVTEKGKYVELRCDPISGHTALYWYRQSLGQGPEFLIYFQGTGAADDSGLPNDRFFAVRPEGSVSTLKIQRTERGDSAVYLCASSQGDRLRSGANVLTFGAGSRLTVL.

With respect to this clonotype: Being one base from a much bigger clone, this may be a read error. This chain joins TRBV2 and TRBJ1-3; D is perhaps TRBD1 (5 bases). The CDR3 extends over 15 amino acids. Germline values: CDR1 SNHLY, CDR2 FYNNEI. V dropped 8 bases and J dropped 0 bases, with 14 bases sitting between them. CDR3 protein: CASGGTPSSGNTIYF. The CDR3, as DNA: TGTGCCAGCGGCGGGACTCCGAGCTCTGGAAACACCATATATTTT.

The chain joins TRBV2 to TRBJ1-2, with 8 bases fitting TRBD1. The CDR3 extends over 14 amino acids. Germline CDR1 reads SNHLY; CDR2 reads FYNNEI. Trimming at V came to 6 bases and at J to 6 bases, leaving 9 bases not matched to a gene. In DNA form, the CDR3 reads TGTGCCAGCAGGCAACCCGGGACAGGCGATGGCTACACCTTC. Amino acid sequence: CASRQPGTGDGYTF.

This clonotype occurred many times. The chain carries TRBV7-2 and TRBJ1-1; no clear D. The germline gives CDR1 SGHTA, CDR2 FQGNSA. The CDR3 runs 14 residues. Trimming took 5 bases from V and 1 from J, leaving 11 bases between them. The DNA for the CDR3 is TGTGCCAGCAGCCAGTCACTCGCGAACACTGAAGCTTTCTTT. It specifies CASSQSLANTEAFF.

This clonotype was seen repeatedly, ten times or more. The chain employs TRBV2 and TRBJ2-5; D tentatively reads TRBD1 or TRBD2 (6 bases each). CDR1 SNHLY and CDR2 FYNNEI come from the germline V gene. The CDR3 is made up of 12 amino acids. DNA for the CDR3: TGTGGGACGGGGGCCTTCCAAGAGACCCAGTACTTC. It codes for CGTGAFQETQYF.

CDR3: CASSPIRTDTQYF. The CDR3 DNA reads TGTGCCAGCAGCCCGATACGCACAGATACGCAGTATTTT. The chain employs TRBV7-9 and TRBJ2-3; D uncertain. This CDR3 has 13 residues. Germline CDR1 SEHNR, CDR2 FQNEAQ (reference sequence). Trimming left V 5 bases short and J 1 base short, with 7 bases between.

The V and J genes are TRBV10-3 and TRBJ2-7; TRBD2 is a possible D gene (5 bases). The CDR3 runs 14 residues. The V end was cut by 7 bases, the J end by 2 bases, with 15 bases between. Germline CDR1 and CDR2: ENHRY and SYGVKD. The CDR3 region is CAITTAPEAYEQYF. Here the CDR3 DNA reads TGTGCCATCACCACGGCCCCGGAGGCCTACGAGCAGTACTTC.

This clonotype was observed at least ten times. The DNA for the CDR3 is TGTGCCAGCAGTTATTCCTCCGGGACAAGCTACGAGCAGTACTTC. This codes for CASSYSSGTSYEQYF. The gene calls are TRBV6-5 and TRBJ2-7, with D tentatively TRBD1 (6 bases). The V end was cut by 3 bases, the J end by 3 bases, with 15 bases between. In germline, CDR1 is MNHEY, CDR2 SVGAGI. The CDR3 sequence is 15 residues long.

The chain couples TRBV20-1 to TRBJ2-3; 8 bases map to TRBD2. J lost 0 bases, V lost 6 bases, and 11 bases had no gene match. In germline, CDR1 is DFQATT, CDR2 SNEGSKA (reference sequence). CDR3 size: 16 residues. The CDR3 DNA follows: TGCAGTGCCCATTATAGCGGGACTCGCAGCACAGATACGCAGTATTTT. The encoded protein is CSAHYSGTRSTDTQYF.

The chain carries TRBV12-3 or TRBV12-4 and TRBJ1-3; possibly TRBD1 for D (6 bases). V was cut by 2 bases and J by 7 bases, with 18 bases left in between. CDR3 length: 16 amino acids. The CDR3 sequence: CASSLRGPRIGNTIYF. The CDR3 DNA is TGTGCCAGCAGTTTACGGGGGCCGCGCATCGGGAACACCATATATTTT.

The genes are TRBV7-8 and TRBJ1-6, with D possibly TRBD1 on 5 matching bases. The germline CDR1 and CDR2 sequences are SGHVS and FQNEAQ. This CDR3 contains 13 residues. V lost 5 bases and J 10 bases, leaving 12 bases between the germline ends. The CDR3 protein is CASSQAGGSPLHF. The CDR3 coding sequence is TGTGCCAGCAGCCAAGCGGGGGGGTCACCCCTCCACTTT.

This clonotype was seen many times. J is TRBJ1-2 and V is TRBV24-1; tentative D call: TRBD1 (6 bases). V shed 4 bases and J shed 4 bases, with 15 bases lying between them. The CDR3 sequence is 15 residues long. Looked up from germline, CDR1 is KGHDR and CDR2 is SFDVKD. In DNA, the CDR3 is TGTGCCACCAGTGACCCGGCAGGGGACGTCTATGGCTACACCTTC. It yields the protein CATSDPAGDVYGYTF.

This clonotype was recorded only once. The chain recombines TRBV29-1 with TRBJ2-7, with a possible D match to TRBD1 (6 bases). This CDR3 has 13 residues. The germline CDR1 and CDR2 sequences are SQVTM and ANQGSEA. V gave up 5 bases and J gave up 2 bases, with 13 bases separating them. DNA of the CDR3: TGCAGCGTTTCCGCAGGGGCAGCCTACGAGCAGTACTTC. Amino acids: CSVSAGAAYEQYF.

This clonotype was counted at least ten times. The V and J genes are TRBV12-3 or TRBV12-4 and TRBJ2-7; 9 nucleotides agree with TRBD1. The length of the CDR3 is 14 residues. With V trimmed by 6 bases and J by 7 bases, 10 bases remained unmatched. The CDR3 sequence is CASRLGQGGREQYF. DNA of the CDR3: TGTGCCAGCAGACTGGGACAGGGCGGAAGGGAGCAGTACTTC.

This chain joins TRBV10-3 and TRBJ2-5; 13 bases align to TRBD2. The CDR3 extends over 16 amino acids. Germline-derived CDR1 and CDR2 are ENHRY and SYGVKD. Unmatched junction bases numbered 6, after V lost 3 bases and J lost 5 bases. In nucleotides, the CDR3 is TGTGCCATCAGTGATGGGACTAGCGGGGCCGGGGAGACCCAGTACTTC. The encoded protein is CAISDGTSGAGETQYF.

This clonotype was counted at least ten times. The chain uses TRBV2 and TRBJ2-2; possible D gene TRBD1, 6 bases. Germline values: CDR1 SNHLY, CDR2 FYNNEI. Trimming removed 4 bases from V and 1 base from J, with 10 bases in between. The CDR3 is 15 amino acids. The CDR3 DNA is TGTGCCAGCAGTGGTCGAGGGGGGAACACCGGGGAGCTGTTTTTT. Protein: CASSGRGGNTGELFF. The variable domain in full, completed from reference TRBV2 and TRBJ2-2, reads EPEVTQTPSHQVTQMGQEVILRCVPISNHLYFYWYRQILGQKVEFLVSFYNNEISEKSEIFDDQFSVERPDGSNFTLKIRSTKLEDSAMYFCASSGRGGNTGELFFGEGSRLTVL.

The chain has TRBV4-2 and TRBJ2-3; 8 bases match TRBD2. Germline assignment: CDR1 LGHNA and CDR2 YNFKEQ. Unmatched junction bases numbered 8, after V lost 1 base and J lost 5 bases. This CDR3 contains 16 residues. The chain's CDR3 is CASSQAAGAPGDTQYF. CDR3 coding DNA: TGTGCCAGCAGCCAAGCAGCGGGGGCCCCGGGAGATACGCAGTATTTT.

The chain carries TRBV10-3 and TRBJ2-5, with 8 bases matching TRBD1. The CDR3 loop spans 14 amino acids. Unmatched junction bases numbered 3, after V lost 3 bases and J lost 3 bases. Germline CDR1 is ENHRY and CDR2 is SYGVKD. CDR3: CAISEGQGKETQYF. The CDR3 coding sequence is TGTGCCATCAGTGAAGGACAGGGTAAAGAGACCCAGTACTTC.

The V call is TRBV20-1, the J call TRBJ2-5; D call uncertain. The germline V gene has CDR1 DFQATT and CDR2 SNEGSKA (reference sequence). CDR3 length: 14 residues. Trimming took 6 bases from V and 1 from J, leaving 15 bases between them. The CDR3 DNA reads as TGCAGTGCCAGCAGGTTCAGTGTCCAAGAGACCCAGTACTTC. This gives the protein CSASRFSVQETQYF.

V usage is TRBV20-1 and J usage is TRBJ2-7, with D possibly called TRBD1 or TRBD2 (6 bases each). CDR3 length: 13 residues. Germline loops: CDR1 DFQATT, CDR2 SNEGSKA (reference sequence). CDR3 sequence: CSSGALGSYEQYF. The CDR3 DNA is TGCAGCTCGGGGGCCCTAGGCTCCTACGAGCAGTACTTC.

This clonotype was seen only a few times. This sequence joins TRBV24-1 and TRBJ2-3; D is undetermined. Germline loops: CDR1 KGHDR, CDR2 SFDVKD. The V and J ends lost 4 bases and 4 bases respectively, with 8 bases between them. The CDR3 covers 13 residues. The CDR3 sequence: CATSDRRADTQYF. Here the CDR3 DNA reads TGTGCCACCAGTGACCGACGGGCAGATACGCAGTATTTT.

This clonotype was found many times. V usage is TRBV5-1 and J usage is TRBJ1-3, with D possibly being TRBD1 (5 bases). Germline CDR1 SGHRS, CDR2 YFSETQ. The CDR3 loop spans 17 amino acids. V was pared by 4 bases and J by 0 bases, with 17 bases between. Written as DNA, the CDR3 is TGCGCCAGCAGCCCCGGGACCATTCTAATCTCTGGAAACACCATATATTTT. Translating it yields CASSPGTILISGNTIYF.

Concerning this clonotype: Its ends do not fully match the called genes, so a read error is possible. The DNA of the CDR3 is TGTGCCAGTAGTATGAGGGCGGGCGGTACGCAGTTTTTT. Protein sequence: CASSMRAGGTQFF. V is TRBV19 and J is TRBJ2-3; D perhaps matches TRBD2 (5 bases). The length of the CDR3 is 13 residues. In germline, CDR1 is LNHDA, CDR2 SQIVND (reference sequence).

This clonotype was detected ten times or more. The rearrangement joins TRBV12-3 or TRBV12-4 to TRBJ1-2; no definite D call. The V end was cut by 4 bases, the J end by 0 bases, with 12 bases between. The CDR3 is 15 amino acids. The CDR3 DNA sequence: TGTGCCAGCAGTTCTCGTGGCCTACCTAACTATGGCTACACCTTC. It encodes CASSSRGLPNYGYTF.